Presented here are 29 T cell receptor beta chains from one specimen sequenced in a study of T cells in Graves' hyperthyroidism and ophthalmopathy. What was amplified from RNA transcripts were TCR beta CDR3 regions. With the HTBI primer set, the TCR CDR3 went through a first round of RT-PCR. TCRdb re-derived calls from the multiplex PCR reads in MiXCR, one entry per CDR3 protein. This table holds some 350,000 distinct CDR3 sequences, about 15% found once. Sequenced input: blood. The source is a woman in her sixties with Graves' ophthalmopathy.

The table lists this clonotype with many counts. This rearrangement joins TRBV20-1 to TRBJ2-7; 9 nucleotides align to TRBD1. CDR1 is DFQATT, CDR2 SNEGSKA, per germline (reference sequence). The CDR3 spans 14 residues. V was pared by 3 bases and J by 2 bases, with 5 bases of the junction left unmatched. CDR3 coding DNA: TGCAGTGCTAGGGGACAGGGATGGCCCTACGAGCAGTACTTC. Amino acid sequence: CSARGQGWPYEQYF.

This clonotype was counted at least ten times. CDR3 nucleotides: TGCAGTGCTAGAGACAGGTGGGGCCTCTACAATGAGCAGTTCTTC. Encoded protein: CSARDRWGLYNEQFF. The genes are TRBV20-1 and TRBJ2-1; possible D gene TRBD1, 5 bases. Trimming shortened V by 0 bases and J by 3 bases, and 12 bases separated the two germline ends. The CDR3 has 15 residues. CDR1 DFQATT and CDR2 SNEGSKA come from the germline V gene (reference sequence).

This clonotype was recorded many times. This chain uses TRBV5-1 with TRBJ2-1, with 8 bases fitting TRBD2. Germline CDR1 and CDR2: SGHRS and YFSETQ. There are 14 residues in the CDR3. V was pared by 0 bases and J by 8 bases, with 4 bases of the junction left unmatched. CDR3 nucleotide sequence: TGCGCCAGCAGCTTGGGACTAGCGTTAGATGAGCAGTTCTTC. Translating it yields CASSLGLALDEQFF.

The gene calls are TRBV11-3 and TRBJ2-1, with D possibly matching TRBD2 (6 bases). The CDR3 is made up of 15 amino acids. Per the germline V gene, CDR1 is SGHNT and CDR2 is YENEEA. V lost 5 bases and J 7 bases, leaving 18 bases between the germline ends. The CDR3: CASSHPGEEYNEQFF. CDR3 sequence (DNA): TGTGCCAGCAGCCACCCGGGAGAGGAATATAATGAGCAGTTCTTC.

Many counts were recorded for this clonotype. J is TRBJ2-5 and V is TRBV4-2; the D gene could be TRBD1 or TRBD2 (5 bases each). This CDR3 is built from 14 residues. From germline, CDR1 is LGHNA and CDR2 YNFKEQ. Trimming took off 3 bases at V and 4 bases at J, with 12 bases between the two ends. The CDR3 spells CASSHSGTGETQYF. DNA for the CDR3: TGTGCCAGCAGCCATTCCGGGACCGGAGAGACCCAGTACTTC.

This rearrangement joins TRBV6-5 to TRBJ2-5, with 10 bases lining up with TRBD1. Per germline, CDR1 MNHEY and CDR2 SVGAGI. This CDR3 has 15 amino acids. J was trimmed by 4 bases and V by 0 bases; bases with no gene match: 2. The CDR3 here is CASSYSTGGAETQYF. DNA for the CDR3: TGTGCCAGCAGTTACTCGACAGGGGGCGCAGAGACCCAGTACTTC.

The V and J genes are TRBV13 and TRBJ2-2; D may be TRBD2 (6 bases). This CDR3 comprises 16 residues. Germline V lookup: CDR1 PRHDT, CDR2 FYEKMQ (reference sequence). Deletions cut 3 bases from V and 4 bases from J, with 15 bases between. The CDR3 sequence is CASSFGGTSATGELFF. In nucleotides, the CDR3 is TGTGCCAGCAGCTTCGGCGGGACCTCGGCCACCGGGGAGCTGTTTTTT.

A word on this clonotype: A much larger clone lies one base from this, so it may be a read error. The gene calls are TRBV5-1 and TRBJ2-3, with D perhaps matching TRBD2 (6 bases). The CDR3 consists of 17 residues. The germline V gene encodes CDR1 SGHRS and CDR2 YFSETQ. With 1 base removed from V and 2 bases from J, the gap between germline ends came to 17 bases. The CDR3: CASSLFGPGEVTDTQYF. The CDR3 nucleotides are TGCGCCAGCAGCTTGTTTGGGCCGGGAGAGGTCACAGATACGCAGTATTTT.

The chain couples TRBV5-4 to TRBJ1-1, with D perhaps matching TRBD1 (5 bases). This CDR3 is 15 amino acids long. Germline CDR1 and CDR2: SGHNT and YYREEE (reference sequence). V dropped 3 bases and J dropped 4 bases, with 16 bases sitting between them. In nucleotides, the CDR3 is TGTGCCAGCAGCTCCCAGGGAGTTGGGGGCACTGAAGCTTTCTTT. Encoded protein: CASSSQGVGGTEAFF.

This clonotype was observed a few times. This chain connects TRBV6-2 or TRBV6-3 to TRBJ2-3; D is undetermined. Germline loops: CDR1 MNHEY, CDR2 SVGEGT. The ends were cut back, 7 bases at V and 0 bases at J, with 17 bases in the middle. The CDR3 spans 16 residues. CDR3 nucleotide sequence: TGTGCCAGCACCCGCCTGAGACAAGCTAGCACAGATACGCAGTATTTT. It specifies CASTRLRQASTDTQYF.

V is TRBV12-5 and J is TRBJ1-5, with D uncertain. CDR1 and CDR2 (germline): LGHNT, FRNRAP. Trimming removed 6 bases from V and 2 bases from J, with 8 bases in between. The length of the CDR3 is 13 residues. CDR3 residues: CASGWGGNQPQHF. The CDR3 nucleotides are TGTGCTAGTGGATGGGGAGGCAATCAGCCCCAGCATTTT.

As regards this clonotype: This could be a read error, since a much larger clone is one nucleotide away. The chain uses TRBV28 and TRBJ1-5; 9 bases map to TRBD1. J was trimmed by 5 bases and V by 6 bases; bases with no gene match: 8. There are 15 residues in the CDR3. CDR1 MDHEN and CDR2 SYDVKM come from the germline V gene. The CDR3 sequence is CASSPGTGRDQPQHF. The CDR3 coding sequence is TGTGCCAGCAGCCCCGGGACAGGGAGGGATCAGCCCCAGCATTTT.

In this sample, this clonotype turned up a few times. This chain links TRBV19 with TRBJ2-2, with 9 bases fitting TRBD1. J lost 4 bases, V lost 6 bases, and 12 bases had no gene match. The CDR3 is 17 residues long. Germline V gene lookup returns CDR1 LNHDA and CDR2 SQIVND (reference sequence). The DNA of the CDR3 is TGTGCCAGTAGCCTCCCCTACAGGGGGCGAGGCACCGGGGAGCTGTTTTTT. Its protein is CASSLPYRGRGTGELFF.

This clonotype has more than one count but fewer than ten. The chain recombines TRBV5-8 with TRBJ1-6, with D tentatively TRBD1 (5 bases). Trimming left V 3 bases short and J 11 bases short, with 21 bases between. There are 16 residues in the CDR3. The germline V gene has CDR1 SGHTS and CDR2 YDEGEE. The CDR3 region is CASSSWAAVVGPPLHF. The CDR3 region has the DNA TGTGCCAGCAGCTCGTGGGCCGCGGTGGTGGGGCCACCCCTCCACTTT.

Ten or more counts support this clonotype. DNA for the CDR3: TGCGCCAGCAGCTTTTCCCCCACCTACGAGCAGTACTTC. Amino acids: CASSFSPTYEQYF. The rearrangement joins TRBV5-1 to TRBJ2-7, with no clear D. Germline-derived CDR1 and CDR2 are SGHRS and YFSETQ. The CDR3 is 13 amino acids. V lost 2 bases to trimming and J lost 2 bases, with 8 bases between them.

The CDR3, as DNA: TGTGCCAGCAGCCCCCGTGGTGTGAACAATGAGCAGTTCTTC. Translating it yields CASSPRGVNNEQFF. The genes are TRBV7-8 and TRBJ2-1; D ambiguous. Trimming removed 5 bases at V and 5 bases at J, with 13 bases between. This CDR3 comprises 14 residues. Germline V gene sequence: CDR1 SGHVS, CDR2 FQNEAQ.

The table lists this clonotype with many counts. The rearrangement joins TRBV20-1 to TRBJ2-7; 7 bases are a match to TRBD2. J lost 2 bases, V lost 0 bases, and 4 bases had no gene match. The CDR3 runs to 14 residues. The germline gives CDR1 DFQATT, CDR2 SNEGSKA (reference sequence). CDR3 residues: CSAREDGGTYEQYF. As DNA, the CDR3 is TGCAGTGCTAGAGAGGACGGGGGGACCTACGAGCAGTACTTC.

This clonotype has more than one count but fewer than ten. V usage is TRBV2 and J usage is TRBJ1-6; D might be TRBD1 (6 bases). The CDR3 totals 15 residues. Per the germline V gene, CDR1 is SNHLY and CDR2 is FYNNEI. Trimming shortened V by 1 base and J by 10 bases, and 14 bases separated the two germline ends. CDR3 region: CASSEEAGAISPLHF. CDR3 nucleotide sequence: TGTGCCAGCAGTGAAGAGGCAGGGGCAATATCACCCCTCCACTTT.

This chain uses TRBV4-1 with TRBJ2-7; D remains ambiguous. CDR1 is MGHRA, CDR2 YSYEKL, per germline. Trimming left V 0 bases short and J 2 bases short, with 11 bases between. The CDR3 has 15 residues. The CDR3 sequence is CASSQEIGTTYEQYF. The CDR3 DNA reads as TGCGCCAGCAGCCAAGAAATTGGAACAACCTACGAGCAGTACTTC.

This clonotype appeared many times. This chain uses TRBV29-1 with TRBJ2-7; TRBD1 is a possible D gene (6 bases). This CDR3 spans 11 amino acids. The germline V gene encodes CDR1 SQVTM and CDR2 ANQGSEA. V dropped 3 bases and J dropped 4 bases, with 7 bases sitting between them. The CDR3 is CSVDQGYEQYF. Written as DNA, the CDR3 is TGCAGCGTTGATCAGGGGTACGAGCAGTACTTC.

The chain joins TRBV6-1 to TRBJ1-2; a weak D match, TRBD1 (5 bases). Germline V gene data show CDR1 as MNHNS and CDR2 as SASEGT. Trimming shortened V by 5 bases and J by 10 bases, and 11 bases separated the two germline ends. This CDR3 comprises 11 residues. CDR3 in DNA: TGTGCCAGCAGTCCCCGGGGCGACTACACCTTC. Amino acids: CASSPRGDYTF.

This clonotype has ten or more counts. The chain is built from TRBV28 and TRBJ2-3, with D possibly being TRBD2 (6 bases). The germline gives CDR1 MDHEN, CDR2 SYDVKM. This CDR3 has 13 residues. The ends were cut back, 10 bases at V and 0 bases at J, with 11 bases in the middle. CDR3 coding DNA: TGTGCCACCGTGCGGGGCAGCACAGATACGCAGTATTTT. Residues: CATVRGSTDTQYF.

The chain couples TRBV29-1 to TRBJ2-7, with TRBD2 matching over 13 bases. CDR1 SQVTM and CDR2 ANQGSEA come from the germline V gene. The CDR3 extends over 14 amino acids. The trim removed 4 bases at V and 1 base at J, leaving 1 base unmatched. The CDR3 DNA reads as TGCAGCGTTGTGGGACTAGCGGGGTCCTACGAGCAGTACTTC. This sequence encodes CSVVGLAGSYEQYF.

This clonotype was observed a few times. The V call is TRBV3-1, the J call TRBJ2-5, with TRBD1 identical over 8 bases. Germline trimming cut 0 bases from V and 1 base from J; bases unmatched to any gene: 10. The CDR3 runs 18 residues. The germline V gene has CDR1 LGHDT and CDR2 YNNKEL (reference sequence). The DNA of the CDR3 is TGTGCCAGCAGCCAAGATAGTTGGGCAGGGGGCGGCCAAGAGACCCAGTACTTC. Its translation is CASSQDSWAGGGQETQYF.

This clonotype has a handful of counts. This chain links TRBV7-8 with TRBJ1-5; a weak D match, TRBD1 (5 bases). V was cut by 4 bases and J by 2 bases, with 12 bases left in between. Germline values: CDR1 SGHVS, CDR2 FQNEAQ. The CDR3 has 15 amino acids. CDR3 nucleotides: TGTGCCAGCAGCTCCCCCGGACACGGCAATCAGCCCCAGCATTTT. This encodes CASSSPGHGNQPQHF.

This clonotype has a handful of counts. The gene calls are TRBV29-1 and TRBJ2-1; D is possibly TRBD2 (6 bases). V was clipped by 2 bases and J by 3 bases, with 26 bases between them. From germline, CDR1 is SQVTM and CDR2 ANQGSEA. The CDR3 is made up of 19 amino acids. CDR3 protein: CSVEPSGMTGAALYNEQFF. In DNA, the CDR3 is TGCAGCGTTGAACCATCGGGGATGACGGGAGCGGCCCTCTACAATGAGCAGTTCTTC.

This clonotype has at least ten counts. The chain has TRBV5-1 and TRBJ2-3; weak D call: TRBD2 (7 bases). The CDR3 sequence is 14 residues long. Germline V gene data show CDR1 as SGHRS and CDR2 as YFSETQ. V shed 1 base and J shed 4 bases, with 10 bases lying between them. The CDR3 DNA reads as TGCGCCAGCAGCTTGACGGGGGGCTCAGATACGCAGTATTTT. This translates into CASSLTGGSDTQYF.

This clonotype was detected many times. This rearrangement joins TRBV20-1 to TRBJ2-1; 15 positions agree with TRBD2. This CDR3 comprises 15 residues. The germline V gene encodes CDR1 DFQATT and CDR2 SNEGSKA (reference sequence). V shed 6 bases, J shed 7 bases, and the junction held 7 bases outside the gene matches. CDR3 sequence (DNA): TGCAGTGCAAGCCCCGGGACTAGCGGGAGGAATGAGCAGTTCTTC. Protein: CSASPGTSGRNEQFF.

This clonotype has just a few counts. The junction and the germline gene differ at one end; a read error may be behind it. The chain combines TRBV24-1 with TRBJ2-2; no definite D call. The CDR3 contains 17 residues. Germline V gene sequence: CDR1 KGHDR, CDR2 SFDVKD. The CDR3 is CATSDLFADPNTEELFF. The CDR3 DNA is TGTGCCACCAGTGATTTGTTTGCGGACCCGAACACCGAGGAGCTGTTTTTT.